A single sample gave rise to the 17 T cell receptor beta chains below, sequenced in a study of post-analysis software for immune sequencing data. Broader study findings: TRBV5-6, TRBV5-1 and TRBV20-1 were among four or five TRBV segments more frequent in patients than controls.

No antigen has been identified for these receptors. Unique molecular identifiers had been added to the TCR beta cDNA libraries. TCRdb reprocessed the PCR reads with MiXCR, giving one entry per CDR3 protein. The table includes 750,000 to 950,000 distinct CDR3 sequences, about 57% detected once. Sequencing used blood. These receptor sequences come from a girl under 18 with multiple sclerosis.

V gene TRBV5-1 combines with J gene TRBJ2-7, with 9 bases matching TRBD1. The length of the CDR3 is 14 residues. The V gene's germline CDR1 is SGHRS and CDR2 YFSETQ. V lost 6 bases to trimming and J lost 3 bases; unmatched junction nucleotides: 7. In nucleotides, the CDR3 is TGCGCCAGCAACGGGACAGGGAATTTCTACGAGCAGTACTTC. This encodes CASNGTGNFYEQYF.

The chain couples TRBV20-1 to TRBJ1-5; D might be TRBD1 (5 bases). Germline V gene sequence: CDR1 DFQATT, CDR2 SNEGSKA (reference sequence). The V end was cut by 3 bases, the J end by 6 bases, with 12 bases between. This CDR3 has 13 residues. CDR3 bases: TGCAGTGCTAGGCGAGGGGTAGGTCAGCCCCAGCATTTT. It codes for CSARRGVGQPQHF.

The chain joins TRBV29-1 to TRBJ2-1; D possibly corresponds to TRBD1 (5 bases). CDR3 length equals 12 residues. Germline CDR1 is SQVTM and CDR2 is ANQGSEA. CDR3 sequence: CSGAALADEQFF. For the CDR3, the DNA is TGCAGTGGGGCCGCCCTGGCCGATGAGCAGTTCTTC.

This chain's CDR3 is CASSYYPNTGELFF. The CDR3 DNA follows: TGTGCCAGCAGTTACTATCCGAACACCGGGGAGCTGTTTTTT. V and J are TRBV6-5 and TRBJ2-2; D ambiguous. V was clipped by 1 base and J by 0 bases, with 3 bases between them. CDR1 and CDR2 from the germline V gene are MNHEY and SVGAGI. CDR3 length: 14 residues.

Comments on this clonotype: Germline is not matched at one junction end, which may reflect a read error. CDR3: CAGSLRLPGANVLTF. Written as DNA, the CDR3 is TGTGCCGGCAGCTTACGCTTACCGGGGGCCAACGTCCTGACTTTC. The chain links TRBV7-2 to TRBJ2-6; D not resolved. The germline CDR1 and CDR2 sequences are SGHTA and FQGNSA. This CDR3 has 15 residues.

The chain links TRBV7-9 to TRBJ2-1; D call uncertain. V was trimmed by 3 bases and J by 8 bases, leaving 14 bases between them. This CDR3 has 14 amino acids. From germline, CDR1 is SEHNR and CDR2 FQNEAQ (reference sequence). The DNA for the CDR3 is TGTGCCAGCAGCTTGGCGCGCGCGGATCATGAGCAGTTCTTC. This codes for CASSLARADHEQFF.

This chain joins TRBV3-1 and TRBJ2-7; a weak D match, TRBD2 (5 bases). The CDR3 runs to 14 residues. Germline CDR1 is LGHDT and CDR2 is YNNKEL (reference sequence). With 3 bases removed from V and 6 bases from J, the gap between germline ends came to 15 bases. The CDR3 loop reads CASSQAGGWFEQYF. CDR3 DNA: TGTGCCAGCAGCCAGGCCGGCGGGTGGTTCGAGCAGTACTTC.

The chain carries TRBV7-3 and TRBJ2-1, with TRBD2 identical over 8 bases. Germline V gene sequence: CDR1 SGHTA, CDR2 FQGTGA. Losses at the gene ends were 5 bases for V and 4 bases for J; bases not matched to a gene: 7. CDR3 length: 15 amino acids. This CDR3 reads CASSPIGGAYNEQFF. In DNA form, the CDR3 reads TGTGCCAGCAGCCCCATCGGGGGGGCATACAATGAGCAGTTCTTC.

This clonotype was counted only a few times. The chain links TRBV29-1 to TRBJ2-1; 13 positions match TRBD2. The CDR3 runs 16 residues. Germline loops: CDR1 SQVTM, CDR2 ANQGSEA. The junction had 10 bases not matched to a gene; V was cut back by 5 bases and J by 6 bases. The CDR3 DNA follows: TGCAGCGTTTCCACCAAGACTAGCGGGGGGCTCAATGAGCAGTTCTTC. Translation gives CSVSTKTSGGLNEQFF.

This sequence joins TRBV6-5 and TRBJ2-5, with D tentatively TRBD1 or TRBD2 (5 bases each). The J call may be in error: the DNA end matches TRBJ2-7 better. From germline, CDR1 is MNHEY and CDR2 SVGAGI. CDR3 size: 14 residues. Here the CDR3 DNA reads TGTGCCAGCAGTTCGGGACGGCCTCTTCACGAGCAGTACTTC. Translating gives CASSSGRPLHEQYF.

The DNA for the CDR3 is TGTGCCAGCACTCCCGGGACAGGGAACAGCTATGGCTACACCTTC. This translates into CASTPGTGNSYGYTF. This chain joins TRBV12-3 or TRBV12-4 and TRBJ1-2; 9 bases align to TRBD1. This CDR3 is 15 amino acids long. V lost 7 bases, J lost 4 bases, and 10 bases stayed unmatched.

This clonotype was seen a handful of times. The chain recombines TRBV20-1 with TRBJ2-1, with D unresolved. Between the trimmed V and J ends, which lost 0 bases and 5 bases, there was a span of 14 bases. This CDR3 comprises 15 residues. Germline V gene data show CDR1 as DFQATT and CDR2 as SNEGSKA (reference sequence). CDR3 region: CSARESGSIHNEQFF. CDR3 nucleotides: TGCAGTGCTAGAGAGAGTGGTAGTATCCACAATGAGCAGTTCTTC.

This sequence joins TRBV7-9 and TRBJ1-1; D not resolved. CDR3 length: 11 amino acids. CDR1 and CDR2 (germline): SEHNR, FQNEAQ (reference sequence). V lost 4 bases to trimming and J lost 5 bases, with 5 bases between them. The CDR3 spells CASSYITEAFF. CDR3 bases: TGTGCCAGCAGCTATATAACTGAAGCTTTCTTT.

DNA of the CDR3: TGTGCCAGCAAAACAGGATTCACGGCTGAAGCTTTCTTT. Translation: CASKTGFTAEAFF. The chain joins TRBV7-3 to TRBJ1-1, with D possibly TRBD1 on 5 matching bases. The germline CDR1 and CDR2 sequences are SGHTA and FQGTGA. The CDR3 is 13 residues long. The V end lost 7 bases, the J end lost 6 bases, and 15 bases lay between the germline ends.

This chain connects TRBV20-1 to TRBJ2-3, with D perhaps matching TRBD1 (6 bases). The V and J ends lost 0 bases and 0 bases respectively, with 13 bases between them. Germline V gene sequence: CDR1 DFQATT, CDR2 SNEGSKA (reference sequence). This CDR3 has 16 amino acids. CDR3 nucleotide sequence: TGCAGTGCTAGAGATCGGGGCAGGGGAAGCACAGATACGCAGTATTTT. Residues: CSARDRGRGSTDTQYF.

A note on this clonotype: One end of the junction does not line up with germline, which may come from a read error. This rearrangement joins TRBV6-6 to TRBJ2-5; 8 bases align to TRBD1. The CDR3 has 13 amino acids. In germline, CDR1 is MNHNY, CDR2 SVGAGI (reference sequence). The CDR3 spells CVSSRDRPGTQYF. In nucleotides, the CDR3 is TGTGTCAGCAGTCGGGACAGGCCAGGGACCCAGTACTTC.

The chain links TRBV20-1 to TRBJ2-4; 9 nucleotides align to TRBD2. The J call may be wrong; the DNA end is better matched by TRBJ2-5. The CDR3 covers 15 residues. Germline CDR1 reads DFQATT; CDR2 reads SNEGSKA (reference sequence). CDR3 DNA: TGCAGTGCTAACCCTAGAGCGGGAGGCCGGGAGACCCAGTACTTC. Encoded protein: CSANPRAGGRETQYF.